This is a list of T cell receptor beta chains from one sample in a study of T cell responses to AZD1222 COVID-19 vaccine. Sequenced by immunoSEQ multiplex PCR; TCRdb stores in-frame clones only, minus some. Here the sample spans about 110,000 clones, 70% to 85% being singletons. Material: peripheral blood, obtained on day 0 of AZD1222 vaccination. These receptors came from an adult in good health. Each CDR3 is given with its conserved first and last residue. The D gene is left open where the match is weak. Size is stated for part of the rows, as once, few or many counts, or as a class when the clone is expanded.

CDR3 DNA: TGTGCCAGCGGATTGCTTCCGGGAGCGAATGAAAAACTGTTTTTT
CDR3 protein: CASGLLPGANEKLFF
clone size: NA
V gene: TRBV2
J gene: TRBJ1-4
D gene: NA

CDR3 DNA: TGTGCCAGCAGCCAAGAATACAGGGGGCTCTGGTCGAACACTGAAGCTTTCTTT
CDR3 protein: CASSQEYRGLWSNTEAFF
clone size: NA
V gene: TRBV3-1/TRBV3-2
J gene: TRBJ1-1
D gene: TRBD1

CDR3 DNA: TGTGCCAGTAGACCTTCCGGACTAGCGGGGGGCTACTCTGGGGCCAACGTCCTGACTTTC
CDR3 protein: CASRPSGLAGGYSGANVLTF
clone size: NA
V gene: TRBV19
J gene: TRBJ2-6
D gene: TRBD2

CDR3 DNA: TGTGCCAGCAGTAGCAGGCCGGAGATGCTGCAGTACTTC
CDR3 protein: CASSSRPEMLQYF
clone size: once
V gene: TRBV2
J gene: TRBJ2-7
D gene: NA

CDR3 DNA: TGTGCCAGCAGCGTATACAGGTTCACTGAAGCTTTCTTT
CDR3 protein: CASSVYRFTEAFF
clone size: once
V gene: TRBV7-2
J gene: TRBJ1-1
D gene: NA

CDR3 DNA: TGTGCCAGCAGCTTAATGGAACAAGGCGAAGCTTTCTTT
CDR3 protein: CASSLMEQGEAFF
clone size: NA
V gene: TRBV11-2
J gene: TRBJ1-1
D gene: NA

CDR3 DNA: TGCGCCAGCAGCGTAAATAATGAGCAGTTCTTC
CDR3 protein: CASSVNNEQFF
clone size: NA
V gene: TRBV5-1
J gene: TRBJ2-1
D gene: NA

CDR3 DNA: TGTGCCAGCAGCTTAGGCCGGGGACAGGGAATAGGACAGCCCCAGCATTTT
CDR3 protein: CASSLGRGQGIGQPQHF
clone size: NA
V gene: TRBV13
J gene: TRBJ1-5
D gene: TRBD1

CDR3 DNA: TGTGCCAGCAGTCAGAGACAGTTTGAAGCTTTCTTT
CDR3 protein: CASSQRQFEAFF
clone size: NA
V gene: TRBV6-5
J gene: TRBJ1-1
D gene: NA

CDR3 DNA: TGTGCCAGCTCACTAACTCCGGCGGGGGGTCAGGGGCAGTTCTTC
CDR3 protein: CASSLTPAGGQGQFF
clone size: NA
V gene: TRBV18
J gene: TRBJ2-1
D gene: TRBD2

CDR3 DNA: TGTGCCAGCAGTTACGGGACTCAGCATAACTATGGCTACACCTTC
CDR3 protein: CASSYGTQHNYGYTF
clone size: NA
V gene: TRBV28
J gene: TRBJ1-2
D gene: NA

CDR3 DNA: TGTGCCACCAGCAGAGCAGGGGGTTTAGATACGCAGTATTTT
CDR3 protein: CATSRAGGLDTQYF
clone size: NA
V gene: TRBV15
J gene: TRBJ2-3
D gene: TRBD1

CDR3 DNA: TGTGCCAGCAGGAGGGCGGGACCGAACACCGGGGAGCTGTTTTTT
CDR3 protein: CASRRAGPNTGELFF
clone size: once
V gene: TRBV13
J gene: TRBJ2-2
D gene: NA

CDR3 DNA: TGTGCCAGCAGCGCCCGATCCGGGACAGGGGCTGGAAACACCATATATTTT
CDR3 protein: CASSARSGTGAGNTIYF
clone size: NA
V gene: TRBV5-4
J gene: TRBJ1-3
D gene: TRBD1

CDR3 DNA: TGCAGCGTTGACCTCCCTCGGAGAAACACCATATATTTT
CDR3 protein: CSVDLPRRNTIYF
clone size: NA
V gene: TRBV29-1
J gene: TRBJ1-3
D gene: NA

CDR3 DNA: TGCGCCAGCAGCTCCACCACCAGCACAGATACGCAGTATTTT
CDR3 protein: CASSSTTSTDTQYF
clone size: NA
V gene: TRBV5-1
J gene: TRBJ2-3
D gene: NA

CDR3 DNA: TGTGCCAGCAGTGGGTACAGCCTAACGAACACCGGGGAGCTGTTTTTT
CDR3 protein: CASSGYSLTNTGELFF
clone size: NA
V gene: TRBV2
J gene: TRBJ2-2
D gene: NA

CDR3 DNA: TGCGCCAGCAGCCCTTACACGTATGCGATTCGTCGGGAGACCCAGTACTTC
CDR3 protein: CASSPYTYAIRRETQYF
clone size: NA
V gene: TRBV5-1
J gene: TRBJ2-5
D gene: NA

CDR3 DNA: TGCAGTGCTAGTTGGGGGGAGACCCAGTACTTC
CDR3 protein: CSASWGETQYF
clone size: NA
V gene: TRBV20-1
J gene: TRBJ2-5
D gene: NA

CDR3 DNA: TGTGCCACCAGCAGGAGAACCGGGACAGGGGCGGTTCAGCCCCAGCATTTT
CDR3 protein: CATSRRTGTGAVQPQHF
clone size: NA
V gene: TRBV15
J gene: TRBJ1-5
D gene: TRBD1

CDR3 DNA: TGCGCCAGCAGCCAAGAGGCCCTAGCCGCCTACGAGCAGTACTTC
CDR3 protein: CASSQEALAAYEQYF
clone size: NA
V gene: TRBV4-1
J gene: TRBJ2-7
D gene: NA

CDR3 DNA: TGTGCCAGCAGCTTAGGTCACAGGGGGCAGCCCCAGCATTTT
CDR3 protein: CASSLGHRGQPQHF
clone size: NA
V gene: TRBV7-8
J gene: TRBJ1-5
D gene: TRBD1

CDR3 DNA: TGCAGTGCTAGTTCAGGCGGGGGGAGCGACAATGAGCAGTTCTTC
CDR3 protein: CSASSGGGSDNEQFF
clone size: NA
V gene: TRBV20-1
J gene: TRBJ2-1
D gene: TRBD2

CDR3 DNA: TGCGCCAGCAGTGACTACGGGGACAGGGGGTCCGGCTCCTATAATTCACCCCTCCACTTT
CDR3 protein: CASSDYGDRGSGSYNSPLHF
clone size: once
V gene: TRBV10-1
J gene: TRBJ1-6
D gene: TRBD1

CDR3 DNA: TGCGCCAGCAGCCTTTCGACCGGGACAGCCAATGGCTACACCTTC
CDR3 protein: CASSLSTGTANGYTF
clone size: NA
V gene: TRBV4-1
J gene: TRBJ1-2
D gene: TRBD1

CDR3 DNA: TGTGCCAGCAGCCAAGATGTCCCAGATACGCAGTATTTT
CDR3 protein: CASSQDVPDTQYF
clone size: NA
V gene: TRBV4-2
J gene: TRBJ2-3
D gene: NA

CDR3 DNA: TGTGCCAGCAGCGCCACAGCTAACTATGGCTACACCTTC
CDR3 protein: CASSATANYGYTF
clone size: NA
V gene: TRBV6-5
J gene: TRBJ1-2
D gene: NA

CDR3 DNA: TGTGCCAGCAGCTTGGTTCCCGGACAGGGGAACTATGGCTACACCTTC
CDR3 protein: CASSLVPGQGNYGYTF
clone size: NA
V gene: TRBV5-6
J gene: TRBJ1-2
D gene: TRBD1

CDR3 DNA: TGTGCCAGTAGTCGCGCTAGCGGGGACCCTAGCACAGATACGCAGTATTTT
CDR3 protein: CASSRASGDPSTDTQYF
clone size: NA
V gene: TRBV19
J gene: TRBJ2-3
D gene: TRBD2

CDR3 DNA: TGTGCCAGCCTTAAGGAGGGCGGCGAGCAGTACTTC
CDR3 protein: CASLKEGGEQYF
clone size: NA
V gene: TRBV27
J gene: TRBJ2-7
D gene: NA

CDR3 DNA: TGTGCCAGCAAAGAGGAGGGGGCGGTGAACACCGGGGAGCTGTTTTTT
CDR3 protein: CASKEEGAVNTGELFF
clone size: once
V gene: TRBV7-2
J gene: TRBJ2-2
D gene: NA

CDR3 DNA: TGTGCCAGCAGCCCTCCGGGTTTTCGCACAGATACGCAGTATTTT
CDR3 protein: CASSPPGFRTDTQYF
clone size: NA
V gene: TRBV27
J gene: TRBJ2-3
D gene: NA

CDR3 DNA: TGTGCCAGCAGTTTCGACACCGATCAGCCCCAGCATTTT
CDR3 protein: CASSFDTDQPQHF
clone size: NA
V gene: TRBV12-3/TRBV12-4
J gene: TRBJ1-5
D gene: NA

CDR3 DNA: TGTGCCAGCAGCTTAATGCCCGGACAGGGGTGGGGCGGGGAGCTGTTTTTT
CDR3 protein: CASSLMPGQGWGGELFF
clone size: NA
V gene: TRBV11-3
J gene: TRBJ2-2
D gene: TRBD1

CDR3 DNA: TGTGCCAGCAGCTTAGCAGGGAGAACTGAAGCTTTCTTT
CDR3 protein: CASSLAGRTEAFF
clone size: NA
V gene: TRBV7-9
J gene: TRBJ1-1
D gene: NA

CDR3 DNA: TGTGCCAGCAGCCCGTCGGACGGTGACTCCTACGAGCAGTACTTC
CDR3 protein: CASSPSDGDSYEQYF
clone size: NA
V gene: TRBV21-1
J gene: TRBJ2-7
D gene: NA

CDR3 DNA: TGTGCCAGCAGCGTAGAGCCGGGAGATCAGCCCCAGCATTTT
CDR3 protein: CASSVEPGDQPQHF
clone size: NA
V gene: TRBV9
J gene: TRBJ1-5
D gene: NA

CDR3 DNA: TGTGCCAGCAGCCCGGACAGCTCCTACGAGCAGTACTTC
CDR3 protein: CASSPDSSYEQYF
clone size: NA
V gene: TRBV14
J gene: TRBJ2-7
D gene: NA

CDR3 DNA: TGTGCCATCCGAGCAGGGGGTAATGAAAAACTGTTTTTT
CDR3 protein: CAIRAGGNEKLFF
clone size: NA
V gene: TRBV10-3
J gene: TRBJ1-4
D gene: TRBD1

CDR3 DNA: TGTGCCAGCAGCGCTATCCCGAACACTGAAGCTTTCTTT
CDR3 protein: CASSAIPNTEAFF
clone size: NA
V gene: TRBV6-4
J gene: TRBJ1-1
D gene: NA

CDR3 DNA: TGTGCCAGCAGCCGGGAGGCGGGGTTGGGCACCGGGGAGCTGTTTTTT
CDR3 protein: CASSREAGLGTGELFF
clone size: once
V gene: TRBV2
J gene: TRBJ2-2
D gene: TRBD2

CDR3 DNA: TGTGCCAGCGCAGAGGGACAGGGCTTTTCACCCCTCCACTTT
CDR3 protein: CASAEGQGFSPLHF
clone size: NA
V gene: TRBV18
J gene: TRBJ1-6
D gene: TRBD1

CDR3 DNA: TGTGCCAGCAGCGTTGGGGGGCCCAATCAGCCCCAGCATTTT
CDR3 protein: CASSVGGPNQPQHF
clone size: NA
V gene: TRBV9
J gene: TRBJ1-5
D gene: NA